This TCR beta chain stems from a study of T cell responses to AZD1222 COVID-19 vaccine. Germline lookup yields CDR1 SNHLY and CDR2 FYNNEI. This CDR3 contains 13 residues. Unmatched junction bases numbered 3, after V lost 6 bases and J lost 4 bases. The data were produced by immunoSEQ multiplex PCR, yet TCRdb's version contains in-frame clones alone and is incomplete. The sample gives 150,000 or so clones, about 90% of which show up once; under 2% is in the top ten. This chain connects TRBV2 to TRBJ1-2, with TRBD1 identical over 9 bases. The clonotype was recovered from an adult in good health. The sequencing here drew on peripheral blood, taken on day 0 of AZD1222 vaccination. The DNA of the CDR3 is TGTGCCAGCAGGGACAGGGGATTCTATGGCTACACCTTC. Its protein product is CASRDRGFYGYTF.